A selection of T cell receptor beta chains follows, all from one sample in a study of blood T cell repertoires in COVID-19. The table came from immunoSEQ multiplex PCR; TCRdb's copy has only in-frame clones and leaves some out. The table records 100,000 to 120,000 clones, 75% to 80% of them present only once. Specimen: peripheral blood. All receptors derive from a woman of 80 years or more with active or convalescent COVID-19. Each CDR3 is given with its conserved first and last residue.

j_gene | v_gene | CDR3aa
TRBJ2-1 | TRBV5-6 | CASSFLTGLAELNEQFF
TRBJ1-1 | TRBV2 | CASSVKGANTEAFF
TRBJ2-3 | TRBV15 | CATSRDRPGGPTDTQYF
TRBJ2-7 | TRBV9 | CASSVGGSPHEQYF
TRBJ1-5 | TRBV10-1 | CASSAGGNQPQHF
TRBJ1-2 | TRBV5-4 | CASSNDSPYGYTF
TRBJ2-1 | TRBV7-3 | CASSLKVLAGIDEQFF
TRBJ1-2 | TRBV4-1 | CASSQRQGAGYGYTF
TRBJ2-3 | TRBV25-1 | CASSEYIASGSTDTQYF
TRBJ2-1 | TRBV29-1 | CSVGLAGLYNEQFF
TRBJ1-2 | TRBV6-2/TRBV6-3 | CASSQDRGGIYGYTF
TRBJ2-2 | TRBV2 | CASRQLAGGAGELFF
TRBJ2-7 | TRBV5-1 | CASSIAGTRLYEQYF
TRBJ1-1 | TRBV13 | CASSATPQGVTEAFF
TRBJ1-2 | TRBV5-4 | CASSPGTSSGGYTF
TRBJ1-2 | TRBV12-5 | CASGLATGGYTF
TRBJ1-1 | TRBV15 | CATSSGVGGGSTEAFF
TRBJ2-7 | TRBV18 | CASSQGPGQGSYEQYF
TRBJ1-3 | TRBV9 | CASSAEGVGNTIYF
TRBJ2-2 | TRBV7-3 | CASSLYSGLNTGELFF
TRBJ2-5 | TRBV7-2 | CASSSKTKTGSETQYF
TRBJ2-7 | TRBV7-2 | CASRPYSVAYEQYF
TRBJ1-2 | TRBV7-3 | CASSTDRASIYTF
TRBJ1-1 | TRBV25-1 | CASSVGTPLAAFF
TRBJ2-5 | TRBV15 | CATSGGTGEETQYF
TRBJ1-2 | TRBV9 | CASSPSPGAGYGYTF
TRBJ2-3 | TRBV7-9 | CASSLGQGGTDTQYF
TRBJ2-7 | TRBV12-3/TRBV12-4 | CASSLIQGSEQYF
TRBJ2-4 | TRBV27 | CASSLGGTGTKNIQYF
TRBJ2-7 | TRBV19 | CATSRTSGRYEQYF
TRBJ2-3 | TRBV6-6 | CASSSNGRTTDTQYF
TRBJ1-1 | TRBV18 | CASSADQGAEAFF
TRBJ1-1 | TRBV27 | CASSLSGQGTTEAFF
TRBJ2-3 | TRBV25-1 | CASSGAGGLSDTQYF
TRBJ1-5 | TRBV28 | CASSLLTGQGGQPQHF
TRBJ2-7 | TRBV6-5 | CASSRHNSEQYF
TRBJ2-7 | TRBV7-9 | CASRIFLSKTVSSYEQYF
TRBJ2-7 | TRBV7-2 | CASSLVTGRVHEQYF
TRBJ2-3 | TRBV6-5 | CASSYEGLAGGSTQYF
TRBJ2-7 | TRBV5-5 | CASSSGLAGVSIGNEQYF